This TCR beta chain was retrieved from a study of blood T cell repertoires in COVID-19. On the study more broadly: Collection of acute and convalescent COVID-19 samples took place in the United States, Italy and Spain. T cells, B-cell-depleted T cells, or PBMCs supplied cDNA or gDNA.

Original processing methods: Reference gene primer amplification in the assay estimated nucleated cell counts. Only in-frame clones appear in the TCRdb table, and some are missing; sequencing was by immunoSEQ multiplex PCR. D and trimming were read from the DNA, whereas the V and J calls and clone size are those reported in that table. The repertoire holds about 87,000 clones, 80% to 90% seen once, with about 5.2% in the top ten. V was clipped by 5 bases and J by 5 bases, with 12 bases between them. Germline lookup yields CDR1 SGHTA and CDR2 FQGTGA. This CDR3 spans 13 amino acids. The TCR originated in a woman aged 80 or over with active COVID-19. Sequencing was performed on peripheral blood. The chain employs TRBV7-3 and TRBJ2-5; unclear D gene. CDR3 sequence reads: CASSGDPRETQYF. CDR3 coding DNA: TGTGCCAGCAGCGGCGACCCGAGGGAGACCCAGTACTTC.